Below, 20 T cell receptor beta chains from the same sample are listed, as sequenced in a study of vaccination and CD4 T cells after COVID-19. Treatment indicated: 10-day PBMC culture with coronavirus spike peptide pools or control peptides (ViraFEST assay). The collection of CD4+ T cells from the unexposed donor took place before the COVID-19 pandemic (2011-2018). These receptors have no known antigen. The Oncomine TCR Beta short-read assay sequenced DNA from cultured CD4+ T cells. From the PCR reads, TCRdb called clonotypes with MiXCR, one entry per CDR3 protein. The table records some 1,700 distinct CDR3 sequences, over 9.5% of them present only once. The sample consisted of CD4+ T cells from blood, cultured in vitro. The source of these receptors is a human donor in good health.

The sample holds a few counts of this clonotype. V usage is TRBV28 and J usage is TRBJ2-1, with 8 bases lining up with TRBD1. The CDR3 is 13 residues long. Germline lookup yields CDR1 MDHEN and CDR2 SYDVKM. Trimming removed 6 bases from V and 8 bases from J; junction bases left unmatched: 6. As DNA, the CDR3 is TGTGCCAGCAGGCCAGGGGGCGCGGATGAGCAGTTCTTC. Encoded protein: CASRPGGADEQFF.

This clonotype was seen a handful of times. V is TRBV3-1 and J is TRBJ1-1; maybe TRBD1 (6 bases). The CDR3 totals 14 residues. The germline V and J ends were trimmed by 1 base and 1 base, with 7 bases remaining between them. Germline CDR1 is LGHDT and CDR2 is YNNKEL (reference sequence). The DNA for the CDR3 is TGTGCCAGCAGCCAAGTAGGGGGGAACACTGAAGCTTTCTTT. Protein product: CASSQVGGNTEAFF.

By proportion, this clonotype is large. CDR3 sequence: CASSSRTIVLRETQYF. The CDR3 nucleotides read TGTGCCAGCAGCTCCCGGACAATTGTTTTGCGAGAGACCCAGTACTTC. V gene TRBV7-2 combines with J gene TRBJ2-5; weak D call: TRBD1 (5 bases). The CDR3 has 16 residues. Germline V gene sequence: CDR1 SGHTA, CDR2 FQGNSA. The germline V and J ends were trimmed by 4 bases and 4 bases, with 19 bases remaining between them.

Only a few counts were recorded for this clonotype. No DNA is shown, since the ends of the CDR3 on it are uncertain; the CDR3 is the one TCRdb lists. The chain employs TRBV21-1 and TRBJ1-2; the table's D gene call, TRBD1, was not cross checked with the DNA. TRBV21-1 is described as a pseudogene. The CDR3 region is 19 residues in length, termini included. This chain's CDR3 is CASSNPFFGQGIANYGYTF.

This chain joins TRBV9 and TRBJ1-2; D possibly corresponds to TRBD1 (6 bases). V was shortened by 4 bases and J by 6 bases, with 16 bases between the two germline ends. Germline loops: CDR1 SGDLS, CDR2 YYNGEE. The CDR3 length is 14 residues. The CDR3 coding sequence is TGTGCCAGCAGCCCCCCCACGGGGGCTCATGGCTACACCTTC. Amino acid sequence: CASSPPTGAHGYTF.

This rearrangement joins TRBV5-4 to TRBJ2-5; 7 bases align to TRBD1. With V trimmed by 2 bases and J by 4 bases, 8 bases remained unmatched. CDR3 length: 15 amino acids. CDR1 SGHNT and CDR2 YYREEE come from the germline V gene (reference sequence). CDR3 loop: CASSLGRQGGETQYF. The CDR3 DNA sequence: TGTGCCAGCAGCTTAGGAAGACAGGGTGGAGAGACCCAGTACTTC.

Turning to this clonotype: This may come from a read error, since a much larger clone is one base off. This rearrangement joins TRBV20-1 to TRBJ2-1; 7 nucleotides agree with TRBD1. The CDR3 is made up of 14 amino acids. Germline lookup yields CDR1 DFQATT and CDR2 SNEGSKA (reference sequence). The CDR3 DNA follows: TGCGGTGCTAGAATGACAGGGCCCCAGGATGAGCAGTTCTTC. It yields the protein CGARMTGPQDEQFF.

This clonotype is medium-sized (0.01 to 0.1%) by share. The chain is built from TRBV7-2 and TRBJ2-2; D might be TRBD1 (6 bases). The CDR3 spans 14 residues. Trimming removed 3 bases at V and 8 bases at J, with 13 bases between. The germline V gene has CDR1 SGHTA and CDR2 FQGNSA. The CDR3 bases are TGTGCCAGCAGCTTTTCCCCAGGGGCTGGGGAGCTGTTTTTT. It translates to CASSFSPGAGELFF. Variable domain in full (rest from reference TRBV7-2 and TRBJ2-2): GAGVSQSPSNKVTEKGKDVELRCDPISGHTALYWYRQSLGQGLEFLIYFQGNSAPDKSGLPSDRFSAERTGGSVSTLTIQRTQQEDSAVYLCASSFSPGAGELFFGEGSRLTVL.

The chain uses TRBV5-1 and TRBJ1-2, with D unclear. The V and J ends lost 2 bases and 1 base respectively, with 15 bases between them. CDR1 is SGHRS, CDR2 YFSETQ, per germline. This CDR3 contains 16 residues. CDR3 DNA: TGCGCCAGCAGCTTTGGAGGCTCCTCTAATAACTATGGCTACACCTTC. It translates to CASSFGGSSNNYGYTF. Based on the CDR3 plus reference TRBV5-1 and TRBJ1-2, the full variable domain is KAGVTQTPRYLIKTRGQQVTLSCSPISGHRSVSWYQQTPGQGLQFLFEYFSETQRNKGNFPGRFSGRQFSNSRSEMNVSTLELGDSALYLCASSFGGSSNNYGYTFGSGTRLTVV.

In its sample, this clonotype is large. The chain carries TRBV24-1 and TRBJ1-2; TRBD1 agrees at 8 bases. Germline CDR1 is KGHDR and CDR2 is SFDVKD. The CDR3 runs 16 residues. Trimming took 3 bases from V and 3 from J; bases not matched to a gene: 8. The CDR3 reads CATSDRGQGSHYGYTF. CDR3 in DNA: TGTGCCACCAGTGATCGCGGACAGGGTTCGCACTATGGCTACACCTTC.

Here the CDR3 reads CASSNPWNEQFF. DNA for the CDR3: TGTGCCAGCAGTAACCCGTGGAATGAGCAGTTCTTC. The V call is TRBV6-2 or TRBV6-3, the J call TRBJ2-1; D unresolved. V was clipped by 5 bases and J by 7 bases, with 9 bases between them. CDR1 is MNHEY, CDR2 SVGEGT, per germline. The length of the CDR3 is 12 residues.

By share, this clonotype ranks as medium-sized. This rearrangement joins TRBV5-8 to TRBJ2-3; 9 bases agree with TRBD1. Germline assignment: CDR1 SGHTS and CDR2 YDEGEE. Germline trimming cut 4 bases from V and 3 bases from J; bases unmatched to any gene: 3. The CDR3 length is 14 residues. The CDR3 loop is CASSPGQGTDTQYF. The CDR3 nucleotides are TGTGCCAGCAGCCCGGGACAGGGAACAGATACGCAGTATTTT.

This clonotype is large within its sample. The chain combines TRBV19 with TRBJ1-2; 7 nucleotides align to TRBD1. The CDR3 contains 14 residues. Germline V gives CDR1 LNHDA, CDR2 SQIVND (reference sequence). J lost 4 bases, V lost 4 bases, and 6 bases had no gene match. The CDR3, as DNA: TGTGCCAGTAGTAGGGGACAGTCGGTCTATGGCTACACCTTC. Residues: CASSRGQSVYGYTF.

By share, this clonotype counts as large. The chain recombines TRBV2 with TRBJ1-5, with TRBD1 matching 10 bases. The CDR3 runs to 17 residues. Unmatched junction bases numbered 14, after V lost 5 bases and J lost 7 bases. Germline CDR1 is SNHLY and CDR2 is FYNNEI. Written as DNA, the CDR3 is TGTGCCAGCAGTAACGACAGGGGGCGAGGAGGAGGACAGCCCCAGCATTTT. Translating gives CASSNDRGRGGGQPQHF. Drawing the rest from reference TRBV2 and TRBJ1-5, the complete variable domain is EPEVTQTPSHQVTQMGQEVILRCVPISNHLYFYWYRQILGQKVEFLVSFYNNEISEKSEIFDDQFSVERPDGSNFTLKIRSTKLEDSAMYFCASSNDRGRGGGQPQHFGDGTRLSIL.

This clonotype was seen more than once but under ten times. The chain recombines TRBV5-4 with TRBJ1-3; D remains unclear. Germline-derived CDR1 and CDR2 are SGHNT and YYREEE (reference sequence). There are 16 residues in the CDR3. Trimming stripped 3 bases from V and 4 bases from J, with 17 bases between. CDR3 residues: CASSSGGRRSGNTIYF. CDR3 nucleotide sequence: TGTGCCAGCAGCTCGGGTGGACGGCGTTCAGGAAACACCATATATTTT.

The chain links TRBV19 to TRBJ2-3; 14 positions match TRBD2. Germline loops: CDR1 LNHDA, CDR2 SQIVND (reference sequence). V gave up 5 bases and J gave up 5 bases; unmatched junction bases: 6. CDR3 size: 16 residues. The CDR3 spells CASSARLAGGQDTQYF. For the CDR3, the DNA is TGTGCCAGTAGTGCCCGACTAGCGGGGGGGCAAGATACGCAGTATTTT.

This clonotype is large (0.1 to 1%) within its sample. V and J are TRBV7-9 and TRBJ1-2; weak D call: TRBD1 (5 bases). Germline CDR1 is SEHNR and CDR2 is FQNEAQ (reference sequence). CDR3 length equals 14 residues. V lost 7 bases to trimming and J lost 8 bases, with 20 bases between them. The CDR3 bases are TGTGCCAGCAACCCTTCTCTCGGATCAGGGGGCTACACCTTC. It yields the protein CASNPSLGSGGYTF.

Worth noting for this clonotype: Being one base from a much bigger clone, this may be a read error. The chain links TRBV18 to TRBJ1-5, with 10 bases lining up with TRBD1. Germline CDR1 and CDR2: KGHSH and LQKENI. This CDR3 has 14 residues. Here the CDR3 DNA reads TGTGCCGGCTCACCGACAGGGGGCGACCAGCCCCAGCATTTT. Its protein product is CAGSPTGGDQPQHF.

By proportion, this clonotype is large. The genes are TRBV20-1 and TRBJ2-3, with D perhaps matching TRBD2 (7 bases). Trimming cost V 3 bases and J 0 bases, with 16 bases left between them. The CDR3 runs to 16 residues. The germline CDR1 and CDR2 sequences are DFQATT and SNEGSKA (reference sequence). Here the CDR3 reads CSASPWGRGSTDTQYF. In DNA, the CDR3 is TGCAGTGCTAGCCCTTGGGGGCGGGGGAGCACAGATACGCAGTATTTT.

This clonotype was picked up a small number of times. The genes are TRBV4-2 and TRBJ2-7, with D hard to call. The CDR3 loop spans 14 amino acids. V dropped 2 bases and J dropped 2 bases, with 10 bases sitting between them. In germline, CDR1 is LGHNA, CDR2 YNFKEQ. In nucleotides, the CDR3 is TGTGCCAGCAGCCAACGGCTCAGTACCTACGAGCAGTACTTC. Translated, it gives CASSQRLSTYEQYF.